The sequence of this T cell receptor beta chain was determined in a study of vaccination effects on CD4 cells after COVID-19. Study-wide findings and caveats: Late post-vaccination, clones induced by infection and those induced by vaccine underwent marked clonal contraction.

Viral peptide pool expansion of antigen-specific CD4+ T cells preceded sequencing in the ViraFEST assay. CD4+ T cell isolation took place after approximately 11 days of culture. Two doses of BNT162b2 or mRNA-1273 vaccine were administered to participants. Assay used: immunoSEQ multiplex PCR; TCRdb lists only in-frame clones, some missing. The table lists fewer than 40,000 clones, just under 85% of them singletons, with just under 2% in the top ten. CDR3 length: 18 residues. The V gene lost 3 bases and the J gene lost 5 bases, with 21 bases spanning the gap. Per germline, CDR1 SGHTS and CDR2 YDEGEE. With respect to this clone: Its antigen remains unidentified.

V gene TRBV5-8 combines with J gene TRBJ2-6; possibly TRBD1 or TRBD2 for D (5 bases each). This sample comprised CD4+ T cells from PBMCs cultured with HCoV-NL63 spike peptides, obtained after COVID-19 vaccination. The receptor was derived from a human donor who received a COVID-19 vaccine. Some clones in this sample may be carry-over from other donors' samples. CDR3 sequence (DNA): TGTGCCAGCAGCTCGCCCGGGACGGTGACTTGGTGGGCCAACGTCCTGACTTTC. As protein: CASSSPGTVTWWANVLTF.